One and the same sample provided the 18 T cell receptor beta chains below, sequenced in a study of blood T cell repertoires in COVID-19. Here immunoSEQ multiplex PCR was the method, and the copy in TCRdb shows in-frame clones only, minus some. Seen here are approximately 180,000 clones, approximately 85% observed once, and the top ten hold around 9.9%. Sequencing used peripheral blood. The receptors come from a human donor with active or convalescent COVID-19. The donor label of this sample is uncertain.

This rearrangement joins TRBV5-1 to TRBJ2-7; D ambiguous. CDR1 is SGHRS and CDR2 is YFSETQ in the germline V gene. The CDR3 totals 16 residues. V lost 0 bases and J 5 bases, leaving 18 bases between the germline ends. The chain's CDR3 is CASSLGSGVGTDEQYF. For the CDR3, the DNA is TGCGCCAGCAGCTTGGGTTCGGGTGTGGGTACGGACGAGCAGTACTTC.

As DNA, the CDR3 is TGTGCCAGCAGCTTAGTACTAGCGGGGGGCCAAGAGACCCAGTACTTC. It yields the protein CASSLVLAGGQETQYF. The chain employs TRBV7-3 and TRBJ2-5, with 12 positions matching TRBD2. V lost 2 bases, J lost 1 base, and 2 bases stayed unmatched. Germline CDR1 SGHTA, CDR2 FQGTGA. The CDR3 extends over 16 amino acids.

The chain employs TRBV5-1 and TRBJ2-5; the D is unclear. CDR1 and CDR2 from the germline V gene are SGHRS and YFSETQ. This CDR3 has 14 amino acids. Deletions cut 0 bases from V and 3 bases from J, with 9 bases between. This CDR3 reads CASSLGAEKETQYF. Here the CDR3 DNA reads TGCGCCAGCAGCTTGGGGGCAGAGAAAGAGACCCAGTACTTC.

The CDR3, as DNA: TGTGCCAGCAGGGACGGCGGGGGTCCGGACTATGGCTACACCTTC. Residues: CASRDGGGPDYGYTF. The V call is TRBV6-5, the J call TRBJ1-2; maybe TRBD1 (5 bases). V lost 6 bases and J 3 bases, leaving 17 bases between the germline ends. Germline V gives CDR1 MNHEY, CDR2 SVGAGI. The CDR3 contains 15 residues.

The gene calls are TRBV11-3 and TRBJ2-7; D is unresolved. Germline lookup yields CDR1 SGHNT and CDR2 YENEEA. The V end lost 1 base, the J end lost 1 base, and 8 bases lay between the germline ends. The CDR3 covers 14 residues. The CDR3 spells CASSLVRLSYEQYF. CDR3 DNA sequence: TGTGCCAGCAGCTTAGTGAGGTTATCCTACGAGCAGTACTTC.

CDR3 loop: CASSPPGQRETQYF. CDR3 in DNA: TGTGCCAGCTCACCACCGGGACAAAGGGAGACCCAGTACTTC. The rearrangement joins TRBV18 to TRBJ2-5, with D possibly matching TRBD1 (6 bases). Trimming cost V 0 bases and J 5 bases, with 10 bases left between them. CDR3 length equals 14 residues. Looked up from germline, CDR1 is KGHSH and CDR2 is LQKENI. Full variable domain (missing parts from reference TRBV18 and TRBJ2-5): NAGVMQNPRHLVRRRGQEARLRCSPMKGHSHVYWYRQLPEEGLKFMVYLQKENIIDESGMPKERFSAEFPKEGPSILRIQQVVRGDSAAYFCASSPPGQRETQYFGPGTRLLVL.

This clone has only one observation. A much more abundant neighbour one base away suggests this may be a read error. The genes are TRBV11-2 and TRBJ1-1; D is unclear. The CDR3 consists of 13 residues. Per germline, CDR1 SGHAT and CDR2 FQNNGV. V lost 0 bases and J lost 0, with 2 bases in between. CDR3 in DNA: TGTGCCAGCAGCTTAGATATGAACACTGAAGCTTTCTTT. Translated: CASSLDMNTEAFF.

The V and J genes are TRBV6-1 and TRBJ1-5; a possible D gene is TRBD1 (6 bases). Germline V gives CDR1 MNHNS, CDR2 SASEGT. CDR3 length equals 17 residues. The V end was cut by 4 bases, the J end by 0 bases, with 16 bases between. For the CDR3, the DNA is TGTGCCAGCAGTGGGCCAGGGGCGAGTGGTAGCAATCAGCCCCAGCATTTT. Amino acid sequence: CASSGPGASGSNQPQHF.

The J gene is TRBJ2-7, the V gene TRBV30, with D hard to call. Germline V CDR1 and CDR2: GTSNPN, SVGIG (reference sequence). The CDR3 covers 12 residues. V lost 2 bases and J lost 6, with 11 bases in between. The CDR3 reads CAWSPSLGEQYF. The CDR3 bases are TGTGCCTGGAGTCCTTCCCTAGGCGAGCAGTACTTC. Supplemented by reference TRBV30 and TRBJ2-7, the full variable domain reads SQTIHQWPATLVQPVGSPLSLECTVEGTSNPNLYWYRQAAGRGLQLLFYSVGIGQISSEVPQNLSASRPQDRQFILSSKKLLLSDSGFYLCAWSPSLGEQYFGPGTRLTVT.

The chain employs TRBV14 and TRBJ1-6; 8 bases align to TRBD1. CDR1 is SGHDN and CDR2 is FVKESK in the germline V gene. The CDR3 extends over 14 amino acids. The V gene end was trimmed by 0 bases and the J gene end by 8 bases; junction bases not matched to a gene: 0. CDR3 coding DNA: TGTGCCAGCAGCCAAGACAGGGGGCATTCACCCCTCCACTTT. Translation gives CASSQDRGHSPLHF.

The chain uses TRBV2 and TRBJ1-4; TRBD1 is a possible D gene (6 bases). Germline CDR1 and CDR2: SNHLY and FYNNEI. V was pared by 7 bases and J by 7 bases, with 16 bases between. The CDR3 is 14 residues long. The CDR3 is CASTPLQGGEKLFF. In nucleotides, the CDR3 is TGTGCCAGCACCCCACTACAGGGCGGTGAAAAACTGTTTTTT.

This clone was counted between two and nine times. The chain carries TRBV7-3 and TRBJ2-1, with 9 bases aligning to TRBD2. V shed 2 bases and J 5 bases; nucleotides not matched to a gene: 7. The germline CDR1 and CDR2 sequences are SGHTA and FQGTGA. The CDR3 contains 16 residues. CDR3 residues: CASSLLTSGPDNEQFF. DNA for the CDR3: TGTGCCAGCAGCTTATTAACTAGCGGGCCAGACAATGAGCAGTTCTTC.

The chain carries TRBV5-5 and TRBJ1-4, with D possibly being TRBD1 (5 bases). Germline loops: CDR1 SGHKS, CDR2 YYEKEE (reference sequence). This CDR3 comprises 17 residues. With 0 bases removed from V and 0 bases from J, the gap between germline ends came to 12 bases. The CDR3 nucleotides are TGTGCCAGCAGCTTGGCCCTCCGGGGGGCAACTAATGAAAAACTGTTTTTT. It yields the protein CASSLALRGATNEKLFF.

This rearrangement joins TRBV28 to TRBJ2-2, with 7 bases fitting TRBD2. This CDR3 has 16 residues. Unmatched junction bases numbered 9, after V lost 6 bases and J lost 2 bases. From germline, CDR1 is MDHEN and CDR2 SYDVKM. CDR3 sequence: CASRKAGLLNTGELFF. The CDR3 coding sequence is TGTGCCAGCAGAAAAGCGGGGTTATTAAACACCGGGGAGCTGTTTTTT.

V gene TRBV11-2 combines with J gene TRBJ2-3, with 12 bases aligning to TRBD2. Looked up from germline, CDR1 is SGHAT and CDR2 is FQNNGV. The CDR3 is made up of 16 amino acids. J gave up 6 bases and V 3 bases, and 7 bases lay outside the gene matches. CDR3 nucleotides: TGTGCCAGCAGCTTCCGACTAGCGGGAGTACTTGATACGCAGTATTTT. Residues: CASSFRLAGVLDTQYF.

The V and J genes are TRBV7-8 and TRBJ2-1; tentatively, D is TRBD2 (7 bases). Germline CDR1 is SGHVS and CDR2 is FQNEAQ. V was clipped by 1 base and J by 4 bases, with 23 bases between them. This CDR3 is 19 amino acids long. CDR3 amino acids: CASSLGVRGREWPYNEQFF. CDR3 DNA: TGTGCCAGCAGCTTAGGGGTTCGGGGGCGGGAGTGGCCTTACAATGAGCAGTTCTTC.

The chain has TRBV7-8 and TRBJ2-1, with TRBD2 matching 9 bases. V lost 1 base to trimming and J lost 6 bases; unmatched junction nucleotides: 13. The CDR3 runs 18 residues. Germline loops: CDR1 SGHVS, CDR2 FQNEAQ. The DNA of the CDR3 is TGTGCCAGCAGCTTAGTCGTAGGGCGGGTTAGCGGGGGCAATGAGCAGTTCTTC. This sequence encodes CASSLVVGRVSGGNEQFF.

This clone has just a few counts. J is TRBJ2-6 and V is TRBV30; D gene uncertain. Germline loops: CDR1 GTSNPN, CDR2 SVGIG (reference sequence). The CDR3 runs to 17 residues. With 2 bases removed from V and 0 bases from J, the gap between germline ends came to 14 bases. The CDR3 DNA reads as TGTGCCTGGAGTCCCCCATCGAGTTTCTCTGGGGCCAACGTCCTGACTTTC. Its protein is CAWSPPSSFSGANVLTF. Drawing the rest from reference TRBV30 and TRBJ2-6, the complete variable domain is SQTIHQWPATLVQPVGSPLSLECTVEGTSNPNLYWYRQAAGRGLQLLFYSVGIGQISSEVPQNLSASRPQDRQFILSSKKLLLSDSGFYLCAWSPPSSFSGANVLTFGAGSRLTVL.